The 24 T cell receptor beta chains in this list originate from one sample, sequenced in a study of blood T cell repertoires in COVID-19. Measured with immunoSEQ multiplex PCR; TCRdb has only the in-frame clones, and not every one. The table shows approximately 190,000 clones, with 86% occurring only once. The sample comprised PBMCs or T cells enriched from blood (not recorded which). These receptors came from a woman aged 40 to 55 in a cohort exposed to, infected with or recovered from COVID-19 (not recorded which).

As to this clone: Other DNA variants within this sample encode the same CDR3. The chain couples TRBV27 to TRBJ2-6, with 9 bases that match TRBD1. J lost 4 bases, V lost 3 bases, and 7 bases had no gene match. The CDR3 spans 17 residues. The V gene's germline CDR1 is MNHEY and CDR2 SMNVEV (reference sequence). For the CDR3, the DNA is TGTGCCAGCAGTTTCCGGGACAGGGTCTCAGGGGCCAACGTCCTGACTTTC. This encodes CASSFRDRVSGANVLTF.

The sample holds a few counts of this clone. The chain is built from TRBV4-1 and TRBJ2-7; 10 nucleotides line up with TRBD2. The CDR3 is 15 amino acids. The germline CDR1 and CDR2 sequences are MGHRA and YSYEKL. Trimming took 4 bases from V and 4 from J; bases not matched to a gene: 7. CDR3 loop: CASSRVDSGRYEQYF. CDR3 in DNA: TGCGCCAGCAGCCGAGTCGATAGCGGGAGGTACGAGCAGTACTTC.

The CDR3 is CASSFLTGDGYTF. CDR3 DNA sequence: TGTGCCAGCAGTTTCCTCACAGGAGATGGCTACACCTTC. The rearrangement links TRBV27 to TRBJ1-2; a possible D gene is TRBD1 (5 bases). Germline CDR1 MNHEY, CDR2 SMNVEV (reference sequence). The V end was cut by 3 bases, the J end by 6 bases, with 11 bases between. This CDR3 spans 13 amino acids.

This clone has a count of ten or more. CDR3 bases: TGTGCCAGCAGTGACAGGGTAGTTGCGGGAGTGGCCAAAAACATTCAGTACTTC. Translation: CASSDRVVAGVAKNIQYF. V is TRBV6-1 and J is TRBJ2-4; 7 bases fit TRBD2. Germline lookup yields CDR1 MNHNS and CDR2 SASEGT. Losses at the gene ends were 3 bases for V and 1 base for J; bases not matched to a gene: 12. The CDR3 contains 18 residues.

This clone was seen once. This sequence joins TRBV3-1 (or the pseudogene TRBV3-2) and TRBJ2-2; D perhaps matches TRBD2 (5 bases). Germline V gene data show CDR1 as LGHDT and CDR2 as YNNKEL (reference sequence). V was trimmed by 2 bases and J by 7 bases, leaving 11 bases between them. This CDR3 is 14 amino acids long. CDR3 sequence: CASSQYLGSGELFF. The CDR3 DNA follows: TGTGCCAGCAGCCAATACTTGGGGAGCGGGGAGCTGTTTTTT.

The sample holds one count of this clone. The chain joins TRBV7-7 to TRBJ1-6; no clear D. CDR3 length: 16 amino acids. Germline V gene lookup returns CDR1 SSHAT and CDR2 FNYEAQ (reference sequence). The V and J ends lost 5 bases and 2 bases respectively, with 13 bases between them. CDR3 coding DNA: TGTGCCAGCAGCCTCCGCGGGCGGACCTATAATTCACCCCTCCACTTT. This translates into CASSLRGRTYNSPLHF.

This clone has a single count. The CDR3 nucleotides are TGTGCCAGCAGCCCACGGCGGGGTCTAGATGAGCAGTTCTTC. It is translated as CASSPRRGLDEQFF. J is TRBJ2-1 and V is TRBV7-9, with D possibly being TRBD2 (6 bases). The CDR3 is made up of 14 amino acids. V lost 5 bases, J lost 8 bases, and 16 bases lay in between. Germline CDR1 is SEHNR and CDR2 is FQNEAQ (reference sequence).

The chain uses TRBV7-9 and TRBJ1-1, with 9 bases that match TRBD1. The germline CDR1 and CDR2 sequences are SEHNR and FQNEAQ (reference sequence). The CDR3 totals 14 residues. Trimming at V came to 7 bases and at J to 7 bases, leaving 10 bases not matched to a gene. The CDR3 bases are TGTGCCAGCAACCAGCGGACAGGGGCTCTTGAAGCTTTCTTT. Translated: CASNQRTGALEAFF.

This clone has more than one count but fewer than ten. The V gene is TRBV27, the J gene TRBJ2-7, with 12 positions matching TRBD2. V trimming: 5 bases; J trimming: 8 bases; junction bases outside the gene matches: 4. CDR1 is MNHEY and CDR2 is SMNVEV in the germline V gene (reference sequence). The CDR3 contains 13 residues. CDR3 sequence reads: CASSRGLAGQQYF. CDR3 sequence (DNA): TGTGCCAGCAGTCGCGGACTAGCGGGGCAGCAGTACTTC.

The rearrangement uses TRBV4-2 and TRBJ1-4, with D unclear. This CDR3 comprises 16 residues. V was pared by 0 bases and J by 0 bases, with 8 bases between. CDR1 is LGHNA and CDR2 is YNFKEQ in the germline V gene. The CDR3 sequence: CASSQEMAATNEKLFF. CDR3 coding DNA: TGTGCCAGCAGCCAAGAAATGGCAGCAACTAATGAAAAACTGTTTTTT.

The chain uses TRBV12-5 and TRBJ1-3, with D possibly matching TRBD1 (6 bases). The germline CDR1 and CDR2 sequences are LGHNT and FRNRAP. Trimming pared 9 bases from V and 3 bases from J, leaving 15 bases between. The CDR3 extends over 14 amino acids. The CDR3 here is CASDRWGSGNTIYF. CDR3 nucleotides: TGTGCTAGCGACAGGTGGGGCAGTGGAAACACCATATATTTT.

This chain uses TRBV5-1 with TRBJ2-3; TRBD2 is a possible D gene (6 bases). V was cut by 7 bases and J by 6 bases, with 15 bases left in between. The CDR3 length is 13 residues. Germline V gives CDR1 SGHRS, CDR2 YFSETQ. Written as DNA, the CDR3 is TGCGCCAGCGGCCTCGGAGGGGCCGATACGCAGTATTTT. Translating gives CASGLGGADTQYF.

This chain uses TRBV24-1 with TRBJ2-7, with TRBD2 identical over 7 bases. V lost 6 bases and J lost 5; bases outside the gene matches: 9. Germline V gene lookup returns CDR1 KGHDR and CDR2 SFDVKD. The CDR3 is 14 amino acids. CDR3: CATSNSGYRHEQYF. CDR3 DNA sequence: TGTGCCACCAGTAATAGCGGGTATCGACACGAGCAGTACTTC.

Regarding this clone: In the same sample, other DNA sequences code for this CDR3. V usage is TRBV11-2 and J usage is TRBJ2-3; D possibly corresponds to TRBD2 (6 bases). This CDR3 has 15 amino acids. Deletions cut 1 base from V and 0 bases from J, with 8 bases between. CDR1 and CDR2 (germline): SGHAT, FQNNGV. The CDR3 region is CASSLAGVSTDTQYF. CDR3 coding DNA: TGTGCCAGCAGCTTAGCGGGAGTAAGCACAGATACGCAGTATTTT.

The CDR3 coding sequence is TGCAGCGTGGGGGGCTCTGGAAACACCATATATTTT. The encoded protein is CSVGGSGNTIYF. This chain links TRBV29-1 with TRBJ1-3; D may be TRBD1 (5 bases). V was shortened by 6 bases and J by 0 bases, with 6 bases between the two germline ends. This CDR3 comprises 12 residues. Per germline, CDR1 SQVTM and CDR2 ANQGSEA.

V usage is TRBV9 and J usage is TRBJ2-7, with 10 bases identical to TRBD2. This CDR3 contains 16 residues. Trimming cost V 0 bases and J 1 base; bases outside gene matches: 4. Germline V gives CDR1 SGDLS, CDR2 YYNGEE. CDR3 DNA: TGTGCCAGCAGCGTAGAGGCTAGCGGGGGTTCCTACGAGCAGTACTTC. Residues: CASSVEASGGSYEQYF.

This rearrangement joins TRBV19 to TRBJ2-7; 7 bases align to TRBD2. The germline gives CDR1 LNHDA, CDR2 SQIVND (reference sequence). The CDR3 consists of 15 residues. V was pared by 10 bases and J by 0 bases, with 12 bases of the junction left unmatched. CDR3 sequence (DNA): TGTGCCACCAGAAAAGCTAGCGGATTCTCCTACGAGCAGTACTTC. Residues: CATRKASGFSYEQYF.

This clone was counted a single time. The V and J genes are TRBV1 and TRBJ2-2; TRBD2 is the table's D call, not checked against the DNA. TRBV1 is flagged as a pseudogene. CDR3 length equals 18 residues. The CDR3 bases are TGCACCAGCAGCCAATTTGGGACTAGCGGGGGAATAATCGGGGAGCTGTTTTTT. This sequence encodes CTSSQFGTSGGIIGELFF.

The J gene is TRBJ1-6, the V gene TRBV18; 7 bases fit TRBD1. This CDR3 has 16 residues. V shed 0 bases, J shed 9 bases, and the junction held 8 bases outside the gene matches. Looked up from germline, CDR1 is KGHSH and CDR2 is LQKENI. The CDR3 sequence: CASSPPEGRGSSPLHF. The CDR3 DNA is TGTGCCAGCTCACCACCAGAGGGCAGGGGGAGTTCACCCCTCCACTTT.

The chain couples TRBV15 to TRBJ2-1, with 9 bases that match TRBD2. With 0 bases clipped from V and 4 bases from J, the junction kept 4 bases outside the gene matches. Germline lookup yields CDR1 LNHNV and CDR2 YYDKDF (reference sequence). The CDR3 is 16 amino acids. The CDR3 is CATSRETSGFYNEQFF. The CDR3 DNA reads TGTGCCACCAGCAGAGAAACTAGCGGGTTTTACAATGAGCAGTTCTTC.

The rearrangement joins TRBV19 to TRBJ1-5, with D tentatively TRBD1 (5 bases). V was trimmed by 4 bases and J by 3 bases, leaving 10 bases between them. This CDR3 has 14 amino acids. Looked up from germline, CDR1 is LNHDA and CDR2 is SQIVND (reference sequence). The CDR3 DNA reads TGTGCCAGTAGTACACACAGGAACAATCAGCCCCAGCATTTT. Its translation: CASSTHRNNQPQHF.

The V and J genes are TRBV28 and TRBJ1-5, with D tentatively TRBD1 (6 bases). The CDR3 consists of 10 residues. Germline loops: CDR1 MDHEN, CDR2 SYDVKM. The V and J ends lost 10 bases and 15 bases respectively, with 16 bases between them. This chain's CDR3 is CATKTGTWHF. The DNA of the CDR3 is TGTGCCACCAAGACCGGGACATGGCATTTT.

The rearrangement links TRBV7-9 to TRBJ1-2; 7 bases are a match to TRBD1. The CDR3 is 16 residues long. Germline loops: CDR1 SEHNR, CDR2 FQNEAQ (reference sequence). The junction had 13 bases not matched to a gene; V was cut back by 5 bases and J by 4 bases. CDR3 nucleotide sequence: TGTGCCAGCAGCCCCGGGACAGCGGCCTTAAGCTATGGCTACACCTTC. Translation: CASSPGTAALSYGYTF.

As regards this clone: A junction boundary mismatches the germline segment, possibly from a read error. The chain joins TRBV20-1 to TRBJ1-2, with D maybe TRBD1 (6 bases). Looked up from germline, CDR1 is DFQATT and CDR2 is SNEGSKA (reference sequence). The CDR3 covers 15 residues. For the CDR3, the DNA is TGCAGTGCTAGTCAAACAGACAGGATCCTCTATGACTACACCTTC. Translated: CSASQTDRILYDYTF.